These 26 T cell receptor beta chains were sequenced from one sample in a study of T cells after yellow fever vaccination. One entry per CDR3 protein results from TCRdb running MiXCR on the 5' RACE reads. The table shows some 550,000 distinct CDR3 sequences, with about 19% occurring only once. The sample was PBMCs, taken 15 days after the yellow fever booster vaccination. These receptors all come from a young man who received the YFV17D yellow fever vaccine.

This clonotype was observed a few times. The CDR3 DNA sequence: TGCAGTGCTAGTCCAGCGGGAGGGCCCGAGGGCTCCTACAATGAGCAGTTCTTC. It encodes CSASPAGGPEGSYNEQFF. This chain links TRBV20-1 with TRBJ2-1, with 10 bases matching TRBD2. J gave up 0 bases and V 3 bases, and 11 bases lay outside the gene matches. The length of the CDR3 is 18 residues. Germline V lookup: CDR1 DFQATT, CDR2 SNEGSKA (reference sequence).

This clonotype was seen a handful of times. The V call is TRBV9, the J call TRBJ2-3; D not certain. Germline V lookup: CDR1 SGDLS, CDR2 YYNGEE. The CDR3 extends over 14 amino acids. The V end was cut by 2 bases, the J end by 1 base, with 8 bases between. The CDR3 bases are TGTGCCAGCAGCGTGAACGTGGGCACAGATACGCAGTATTTT. Translated: CASSVNVGTDTQYF. Full variable domain (rest looked up from reference TRBV9 and TRBJ2-3): DSGVTQTPKHLITATGQRVTLRCSPRSGDLSVYWYQQSLDQGLQFLIQYYNGEERAKGNILERFSAQQFPDLHSELNLSSLELGDSALYFCASSVNVGTDTQYFGPGTRLTVL.

This clonotype has a handful of counts. V is TRBV6-2 or TRBV6-3 and J is TRBJ2-5; the D is unclear. CDR1 is MNHEY and CDR2 is SVGEGT in the germline V gene. V was trimmed by 2 bases and J by 2 bases, leaving 12 bases between them. CDR3 length equals 15 residues. The CDR3: CASSYQKSFQETQYF. The CDR3 DNA sequence: TGTGCCAGCAGTTACCAGAAGAGCTTTCAAGAGACCCAGTACTTC.

This clonotype was seen a few times. V and J are TRBV7-2 and TRBJ2-1; possible D gene TRBD1, 5 bases. CDR3 length: 12 residues. The germline V gene encodes CDR1 SGHTA and CDR2 FQGNSA. Trimming took 5 bases from V and 7 from J, leaving 9 bases between them. The CDR3, as DNA: TGTGCCAGCAGCCCCAGGGCAAATGAGCAGTTCTTC. The encoded protein is CASSPRANEQFF.

This clonotype showed up many times. The gene calls are TRBV7-9 and TRBJ2-7, with 9 bases that match TRBD1. The length of the CDR3 is 15 residues. Unmatched junction bases numbered 1, after V lost 0 bases and J lost 1 base. Germline CDR1 is SEHNR and CDR2 is FQNEAQ (reference sequence). This CDR3 reads CASSLAGTGSYEQYF. In DNA form, the CDR3 reads TGTGCCAGCAGCTTAGCCGGGACAGGGTCCTACGAGCAGTACTTC.

The chain uses TRBV11-2 and TRBJ1-5; no firm D call. V gave up 3 bases and J gave up 3 bases, with 9 bases separating them. Germline assignment: CDR1 SGHAT and CDR2 FQNNGV. CDR3 length: 14 amino acids. CDR3 nucleotides: TGTGCCAGCAGCTTGCTGGGTGCCAATCAGCCCCAGCATTTT. Translated: CASSLLGANQPQHF.

This clonotype was found once. The V gene is TRBV27, the J gene TRBJ2-2, with TRBD1 matching 9 bases. This CDR3 has 18 amino acids. Germline CDR1 MNHEY, CDR2 SMNVEV (reference sequence). V shed 2 bases and J 3 bases; nucleotides not matched to a gene: 10. This CDR3 reads CASSLVGAGQGYTGELFF. CDR3 coding DNA: TGTGCCAGCAGTTTAGTGGGGGCGGGACAGGGATACACCGGGGAGCTGTTTTTT.

This clonotype was recorded at least ten times. This chain joins TRBV2 and TRBJ2-2, with a possible D match to TRBD2 (6 bases). Trimming took 9 bases from V and 7 from J, leaving 21 bases between them. From germline, CDR1 is SNHLY and CDR2 FYNNEI. CDR3 size: 15 residues. Here the CDR3 reads CARGLGSAGGGELFF. CDR3 DNA sequence: TGTGCCAGAGGCCTAGGGTCCGCCGGGGGCGGGGAGCTGTTTTTT.

V gene TRBV18 combines with J gene TRBJ2-5; the D gene is possibly TRBD1 (5 bases). V was trimmed by 0 bases and J by 5 bases, leaving 19 bases between them. This CDR3 contains 17 residues. Germline V gene lookup returns CDR1 KGHSH and CDR2 LQKENI. CDR3 loop: CASSPPSRQFLGETQYF. The CDR3 DNA reads as TGTGCCAGCTCACCACCTTCAAGACAGTTTCTGGGGGAGACCCAGTACTTC.

This clonotype was counted a few times. This chain uses TRBV10-3 with TRBJ2-3; D gene uncertain. The V gene lost 6 bases and the J gene lost 2 bases, with 9 bases spanning the gap. This CDR3 is 13 amino acids long. The germline V gene encodes CDR1 ENHRY and CDR2 SYGVKD. As DNA, the CDR3 is TGTGCCATCAGGAGTCTACCCACAGATACGCAGTATTTT. Translated, it gives CAIRSLPTDTQYF.

This clonotype has more than one count but fewer than ten. This chain connects TRBV7-8 to TRBJ2-5; 13 nucleotides agree with TRBD2. The germline V gene encodes CDR1 SGHVS and CDR2 FQNEAQ. The CDR3 is 18 amino acids. Unmatched junction bases numbered 7, after V lost 3 bases and J lost 0 bases. The CDR3 protein is CASSLVLAGGGYQETQYF. The DNA for the CDR3 is TGTGCCAGCAGCTTGGTACTAGCGGGAGGGGGGTACCAAGAGACCCAGTACTTC.

This chain joins TRBV11-2 and TRBJ1-5; 8 positions agree with TRBD1. Germline assignment: CDR1 SGHAT and CDR2 FQNNGV. The CDR3 length is 18 residues. Unmatched junction bases numbered 21, after V lost 5 bases and J lost 9 bases. CDR3 DNA sequence: TGTGCCAGCAGCCGATCCGTCCAGGGACAGGCAACCGCTTCGCCCCAGCATTTT. This encodes CASSRSVQGQATASPQHF.

The chain is built from TRBV12-3 or TRBV12-4 and TRBJ2-7; D possibly corresponds to TRBD2 (6 bases). The ends were cut back, 6 bases at V and 7 bases at J, with 19 bases in the middle. This CDR3 has 14 residues. CDR3 in amino acids: CASRLTGTSGEQYF. CDR3 DNA sequence: TGTGCCAGCAGGCTAACCGGGACTTCGGGTGAGCAGTACTTC.

This clonotype was seen at least ten times. The chain has TRBV20-1 and TRBJ1-2; a weak D match, TRBD1 (5 bases). Germline V lookup: CDR1 DFQATT, CDR2 SNEGSKA (reference sequence). Trimming removed 6 bases from V and 3 bases from J, with 17 bases in between. This CDR3 comprises 14 residues. CDR3 protein: CSATILGQDYGYTF. The DNA for the CDR3 is TGCAGTGCAACAATACTGGGGCAGGACTATGGCTACACCTTC.

Only a few counts were recorded for this clonotype. J is TRBJ2-7 and V is TRBV27, with a tentative D call TRBD2 (5 bases). V shed 2 bases and J shed 1 base, with 9 bases lying between them. CDR1 and CDR2 from the germline V gene are MNHEY and SMNVEV (reference sequence). The CDR3 covers 14 residues. This CDR3 reads CASSLVRGSYEQYF. CDR3 bases: TGTGCCAGCAGTTTAGTGCGAGGGTCCTACGAGCAGTACTTC.

This rearrangement joins TRBV7-9 to TRBJ1-2; 10 bases are shared with TRBD1. The CDR3 totals 15 residues. Germline values: CDR1 SEHNR, CDR2 FQNEAQ (reference sequence). V shed 4 bases and J 5 bases; nucleotides not matched to a gene: 7. CDR3 in DNA: TGTGCCAGCAGCTCGGGGACAGGGGTCGGGTATGGCTACACCTTC. Amino acids: CASSSGTGVGYGYTF.

This clonotype was seen many times. The chain carries TRBV20-1 and TRBJ2-2; D could derive from TRBD1 or TRBD2 (5 bases each). This CDR3 has 14 residues. Trimming removed 1 base at V and 3 bases at J, with 9 bases between. Germline CDR1 DFQATT, CDR2 SNEGSKA (reference sequence). The CDR3 here is CSARAGTYTGELFF. CDR3 nucleotides: TGCAGTGCTAGAGCCGGGACCTACACCGGGGAGCTGTTTTTT.

The chain links TRBV5-6 to TRBJ2-1, with 9 bases that match TRBD1. V was clipped by 0 bases and J by 8 bases; unmatched bases: 6. Germline CDR1 reads SGHDT; CDR2 reads YYEEEE. The CDR3 runs to 15 residues. In DNA, the CDR3 is TGTGCCAGCAGCTTGGGACAGGGGGGTTACGATGAGCAGTTCTTC. Amino acid sequence: CASSLGQGGYDEQFF.

The chain joins TRBV5-5 to TRBJ1-1; D unresolved. CDR3 length: 15 residues. The germline V and J ends were trimmed by 5 bases and 4 bases, with 18 bases remaining between them. Germline CDR1 reads SGHKS; CDR2 reads YYEKEE (reference sequence). CDR3 sequence: CASRPQPSGVTEAFF. CDR3 coding DNA: TGTGCCAGCAGGCCTCAACCCAGCGGGGTCACTGAAGCTTTCTTT. The whole variable domain, filled in from reference TRBV5-5 and TRBJ1-1, reads DAGVTQSPTHLIKTRGQQVTLRCSPISGHKSVSWYQQVLGQGPQFIFQYYEKEERGRGNFPDRFSARQFPNYSSELNVNALLLGDSALYLCASRPQPSGVTEAFFGQGTRLTVV.

This clonotype came up a few times. Relative to the germline gene, one junction end is altered; a read error may explain this. The chain employs TRBV27 and TRBJ1-4; D remains ambiguous. Germline V lookup: CDR1 MNHEY, CDR2 SMNVEV (reference sequence). This CDR3 is 11 amino acids long. The chain's CDR3 is CASSLDRPPIF. The CDR3 region has the DNA TGTGCCAGCAGTTTAGATAGGCCGCCGATTTTT. Full variable domain (missing parts from reference TRBV27 and TRBJ1-4): EAQVTQNPRYLITVTGKKLTVTCSQNMNHEYMSWYRQDPGLGLRQIYYSMNVEVTDKGDVPEGYKVSRKEKRNFPLILESPSPNQTSLYFCASSLDRPPIFGSGTQLSVL.

The gene calls are TRBV4-2 and TRBJ2-2; TRBD2 might be the D (6 bases). In germline, CDR1 is LGHNA, CDR2 YNFKEQ. V lost 1 base and J lost 4, with 16 bases in between. This CDR3 has 17 amino acids. The chain's CDR3 is CASSQGLGLIATGELFF. As DNA, the CDR3 is TGTGCCAGCAGCCAAGGCCTGGGACTGATAGCCACCGGGGAGCTGTTTTTT.

V gene TRBV20-1 combines with J gene TRBJ1-2, with D hard to call. Trimming took 7 bases from V and 7 from J, leaving 22 bases between them. The CDR3 totals 14 residues. Germline V gene data show CDR1 as DFQATT and CDR2 as SNEGSKA (reference sequence). The CDR3 coding sequence is TGCAGTGTCCCTGACCGCTCTTCTTACTCTGGCTACACCTTC. Encoded protein: CSVPDRSSYSGYTF.

This clonotype was counted between two and nine times. This chain joins TRBV29-1 and TRBJ2-7; D is perhaps TRBD2 (5 bases). Germline V gene lookup returns CDR1 SQVTM and CDR2 ANQGSEA. The V and J ends lost 4 bases and 0 bases respectively, with 10 bases between them. CDR3 size: 13 residues. CDR3 DNA sequence: TGCAGCGTTGGCGGGCCAAGCTCCTACGAGCAGTACTTC. Protein sequence: CSVGGPSSYEQYF.

The CDR3 reads CASRFTGAGELFF. For the CDR3, the DNA is TGTGCCAGCAGGTTTACGGGGGCCGGGGAGCTGTTTTTT. J is TRBJ2-2 and V is TRBV6-6, with a possible D match to TRBD2 (6 bases). Germline CDR1 reads MNHNY; CDR2 reads SVGAGI (reference sequence). This CDR3 has 13 amino acids. The ends were cut back, 6 bases at V and 6 bases at J, with 11 bases in the middle.

The rearrangement links TRBV7-2 to TRBJ2-7, with D possibly matching TRBD2 (6 bases). V lost 4 bases, J lost 0 bases, and 10 bases lay in between. This CDR3 contains 14 residues. From germline, CDR1 is SGHTA and CDR2 FQGNSA. The CDR3 sequence: CASSYLSGSYEQYF. As DNA, the CDR3 is TGTGCCAGCAGCTACCTTAGCGGCTCCTACGAGCAGTACTTC.

The chain has TRBV18 and TRBJ1-5; TRBD1 matches at 7 bases. CDR3 length: 13 amino acids. V gave up 5 bases and J gave up 6 bases; unmatched junction bases: 4. Germline-derived CDR1 and CDR2 are KGHSH and LQKENI. The CDR3 DNA sequence: TGTGCCAGCTCAACAGGGGTAGTTCAGCCCCAGCATTTT. This translates into CASSTGVVQPQHF.